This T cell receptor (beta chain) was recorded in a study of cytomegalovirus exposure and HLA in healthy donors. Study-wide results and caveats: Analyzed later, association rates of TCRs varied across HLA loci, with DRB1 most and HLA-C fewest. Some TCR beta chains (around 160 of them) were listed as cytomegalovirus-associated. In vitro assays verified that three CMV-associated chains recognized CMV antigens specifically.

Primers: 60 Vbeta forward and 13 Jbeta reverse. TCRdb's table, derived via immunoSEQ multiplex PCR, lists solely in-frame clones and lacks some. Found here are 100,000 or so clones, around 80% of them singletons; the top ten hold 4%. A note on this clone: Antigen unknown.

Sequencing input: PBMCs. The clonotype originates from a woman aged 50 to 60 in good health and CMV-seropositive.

DNA for the CDR3: TGTGCCACCGGACAGGGGCTCTCGGGAGGGACTGAAGCTTTCTTT. This sequence encodes CATGQGLSGGTEAFF. The chain couples TRBV2 to TRBJ1-1; 9 bases fit TRBD1. The ends lost 10 bases at V and 5 bases at J; junction bases unmatched: 14. Germline loops: CDR1 SNHLY, CDR2 FYNNEI. This CDR3 is 15 amino acids long.